The entry below gives a single T cell receptor (beta chain) sequence along with its context. These data are taken from a study of long-term antiretroviral therapy in people with HIV. Assay version v3.0 of immunoSEQ was used, and it was run at survey level. Assay used: immunoSEQ multiplex PCR; TCRdb lists only in-frame clones, some missing. The top ten clones hold almost 7.5% of a sample with just under 30,000 clones, about 85% of them seen once. Material: unsorted PBMCs, obtained about 5 years before starting antiretroviral therapy. The receptor was derived from a man aged 50 to 59 with HIV.

The CDR3 nucleotides are TGTGCCAGCAGCTTGGGGGTGTACGAGCAGTACTTC. Its protein is CASSLGVYEQYF. The chain recombines TRBV28 with TRBJ2-7, with D possibly called TRBD1 or TRBD2 (5 bases each). The germline V and J ends were trimmed by 6 bases and 4 bases, with 10 bases remaining between them. CDR1 and CDR2 from the germline V gene are MDHEN and SYDVKM. This CDR3 has 12 residues.